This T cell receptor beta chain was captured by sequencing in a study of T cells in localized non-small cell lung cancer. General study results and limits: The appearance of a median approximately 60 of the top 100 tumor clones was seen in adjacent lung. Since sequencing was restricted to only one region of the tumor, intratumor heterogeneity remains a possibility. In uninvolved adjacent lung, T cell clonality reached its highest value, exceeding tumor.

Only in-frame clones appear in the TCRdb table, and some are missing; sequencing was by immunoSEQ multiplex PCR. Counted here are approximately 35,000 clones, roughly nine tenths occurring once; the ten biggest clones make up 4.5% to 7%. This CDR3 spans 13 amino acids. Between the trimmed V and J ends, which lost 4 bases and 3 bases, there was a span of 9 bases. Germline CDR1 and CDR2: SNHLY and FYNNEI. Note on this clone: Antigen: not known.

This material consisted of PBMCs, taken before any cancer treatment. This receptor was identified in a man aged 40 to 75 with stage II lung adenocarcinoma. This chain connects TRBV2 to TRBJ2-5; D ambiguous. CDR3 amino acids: CASSGRWEETQYF. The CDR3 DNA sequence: TGTGCCAGCAGTGGTAGGTGGGAAGAGACCCAGTACTTC. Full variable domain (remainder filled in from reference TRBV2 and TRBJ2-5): EPEVTQTPSHQVTQMGQEVILRCVPISNHLYFYWYRQILGQKVEFLVSFYNNEISEKSEIFDDQFSVERPDGSNFTLKIRSTKLEDSAMYFCASSGRWEETQYFGPGTRLLVL.